This TCR beta chain was sequenced in a study of identical twins. Addition of a universal primer site occurred through template switching, and cDNA carried unique molecular identifiers. One entry per CDR3 protein results from TCRdb running MiXCR on the 5' RACE reads. The profile shows about 450,000 distinct CDR3 sequences, around 20% of them singletons. The CDR3 consists of 15 residues. In germline, CDR1 is SSHAT, CDR2 FNYEAQ (reference sequence). The study's findings and limits: Excess sharing between twins was weaker in beta out-of-frame sequences. With abundant cord blood beta clonotypes, insertions were fewer; memory repertoires showed no such pattern. Possibly, invariant MAIT and iNKT cells partly confounded zero-insertion analyses.

This clonotype came up many times. What it recognizes is unknown. An end of the junction does not agree with germline; a read error may underlie this. The clonotype originates from a man over 45 in good health. Sequenced input: naive T cells sorted from blood. The V call is TRBV7-7, the J call TRBJ2-3; TRBD1 might be the D (5 bases). CDR3 nucleotide sequence: TGTGCTAGCAGCCCAGCTGGGGCAGGAGCAGATACGCAGTATTTT. Translating gives CASSPAGAGADTQYF.